This TCR beta chain originates from a study of spatial heterogeneity in lung cancer. Study as a whole: Beta-chain sequences were consistently detected more often than alpha-chain sequences. Mean representation of each unique TCR and UMI combination in the raw reads exceeded 9.5 occurrences.

Findings of the study overall: Expanded intratumoral alpha and beta TCR counts tracked tumor mutation counts.

Indicated time point: sample taken at primary tumor resection. The library protocol tagged each TCR cDNA with a unique molecular identifier. TCRdb itself ran the 5' RACE reads through MiXCR, one entry per CDR3 protein. The sample has under 11,000 distinct CDR3 sequences; 12% are singletons. Trimming left V 3 bases short and J 0 bases short, with 19 bases between. This CDR3 region has 18 residues. Per the germline V gene, CDR1 is SGHRS and CDR2 is YFSETQ. Notes on this clonotype: Its antigen remains unknown.

This chain connects TRBV5-1 to TRBJ2-1, with D perhaps matching TRBD2 (7 bases). Material: lung tumor tissue, obtained at surgery. The receptor was isolated from a female donor with early-stage non-small cell lung cancer. CDR3 loop: CASSSIPGGPTSYNEQFF. Here the CDR3 DNA reads TGCGCCAGCAGCTCGATACCCGGGGGGCCAACCTCCTACAATGAGCAGTTCTTC. Using reference TRBV5-1 and TRBJ2-1 for the parts outside the CDR3, the full variable domain is KAGVTQTPRYLIKTRGQQVTLSCSPISGHRSVSWYQQTPGQGLQFLFEYFSETQRNKGNFPGRFSGRQFSNSRSEMNVSTLELGDSALYLCASSSIPGGPTSYNEQFFGPGTRLTVL.